This TCR beta chain was observed in a study of cytomegalovirus exposure and HLA in healthy donors. About the research overall: Within an early data release were roughly 90 million unique TCRs drawn from HLA-typed donors. Membership in the Caucasian-associated ancestry cluster was found for around 85% of 300 to 400 genotyped donors. Whole-study results and caveats: Available immune exposure information was restricted to CMV serostatus only.

The V gene lost 5 bases and the J gene lost 0 bases, with 7 bases spanning the gap. The germline gives CDR1 LNHDA, CDR2 SQIVND (reference sequence). This CDR3 has 13 amino acids. The PCR was carried out with 60 Vbeta primers and 13 Jbeta primers. TCRdb's copy holds only in-frame clones and misses some; the assay was immunoSEQ multiplex PCR. Here the sample spans approximately 130,000 clones, about 85% being singletons. This clone was counted only a few times. Its antigen is not known. Sequenced: PBMCs. The chain links TRBV19 to TRBJ1-1; the D is unclear. The clonotype originates from a woman aged 25-40 years in good health and CMV-seropositive. CDR3 protein: CASSQNMNTEAFF. CDR3 bases: TGTGCCAGTAGTCAGAATATGAACACTGAAGCTTTCTTT.